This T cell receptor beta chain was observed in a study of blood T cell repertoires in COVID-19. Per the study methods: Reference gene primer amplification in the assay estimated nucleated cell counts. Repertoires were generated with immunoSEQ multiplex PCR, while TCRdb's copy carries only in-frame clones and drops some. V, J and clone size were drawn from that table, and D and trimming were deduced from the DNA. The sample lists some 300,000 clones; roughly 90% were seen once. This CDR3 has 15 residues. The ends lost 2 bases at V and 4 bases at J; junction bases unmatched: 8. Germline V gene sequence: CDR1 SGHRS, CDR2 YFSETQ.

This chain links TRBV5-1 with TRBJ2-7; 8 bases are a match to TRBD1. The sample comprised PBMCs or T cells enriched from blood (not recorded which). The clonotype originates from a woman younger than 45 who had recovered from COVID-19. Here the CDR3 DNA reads TGCGCCAGCAGCTTCCCGACAGGGGAAGCGTACGAGCAGTACTTC. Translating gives CASSFPTGEAYEQYF.